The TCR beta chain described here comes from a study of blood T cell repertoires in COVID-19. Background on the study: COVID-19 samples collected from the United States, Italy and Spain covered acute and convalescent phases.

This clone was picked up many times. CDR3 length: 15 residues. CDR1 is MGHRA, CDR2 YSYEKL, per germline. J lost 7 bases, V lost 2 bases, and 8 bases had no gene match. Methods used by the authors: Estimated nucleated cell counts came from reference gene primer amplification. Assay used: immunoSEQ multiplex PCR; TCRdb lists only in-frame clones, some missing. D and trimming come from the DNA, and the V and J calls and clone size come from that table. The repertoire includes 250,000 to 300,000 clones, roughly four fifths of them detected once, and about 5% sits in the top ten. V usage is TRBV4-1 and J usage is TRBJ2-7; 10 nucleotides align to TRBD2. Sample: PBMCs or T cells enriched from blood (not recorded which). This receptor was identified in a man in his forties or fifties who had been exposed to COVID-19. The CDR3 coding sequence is TGCGCCAGCAGCCAACTTATAGCGGGAGGATTTGAGCAGTACTTC. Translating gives CASSQLIAGGFEQYF.